This T cell receptor beta chain was observed in a study of CD8 T cells in Susac syndrome. Study conclusions and caveats: A relatively small number of individuals underwent TCR sequencing and HLA analysis.

Comment on this clonotype: Antigen: not known.

Germline-derived CDR1 and CDR2 are SGHTA and FQGTGA. The germline V and J ends were trimmed by 1 base and 7 bases, with 17 bases remaining between them. This CDR3 comprises 16 residues. A quantity of roughly 0.5 to 1 ug RNA underwent reverse transcription using random hexamers. TCRdb used MiXCR to reprocess the immunoSEQ multiplex PCR reads, holding one entry per CDR3 protein. This repertoire shows roughly 330,000 distinct CDR3 sequences, 92% found once; its top ten account for approximately 0.065%. TEMRA cells were FACS-enriched, with CD8+ and CD4+ T cells isolated negatively. The chain links TRBV7-3 to TRBJ2-1; D gene uncertain. Sequencing was done on a sample of CD4+ T cells from PBMCs. This TCR was sampled from a human donor with multiple sclerosis. The CDR3 spells CASSLMGRSQKNEQFF. The DNA of the CDR3 is TGTGCCAGCAGCTTAATGGGCCGATCTCAAAAGAATGAGCAGTTCTTC.